One T cell receptor (beta chain) is described in this entry. The antigen remains undetermined. The CDR3 spans 14 residues. V was clipped by 1 base and J by 4 bases, with 10 bases between them. Germline-derived CDR1 and CDR2 are MNHNS and SASEGT. The sample belongs to a study of shared clonotypes between healthy human individuals. For the study at large: The donor group consisted of two women and a few men, aged 18 to 49. Overall study results and limits: An expected dependence of interdonor clonotype sharing on sequencing depth was noted. What naive subsets generally showed was a larger estimated richness than memory subsets showed.

CD45RA+ naive and CD45RA-negative memory subsets were separated from CD4+ cells. The data were produced by immunoSEQ multiplex PCR, yet TCRdb's version contains in-frame clones alone and is incomplete. The sample holds roughly 2.5 million clones, about 92% seen once. The sample was naive CD4+ T cells sorted from blood. Subset meaning: CD45RA+ positively selected. The chain recombines TRBV6-1 with TRBJ1-2; D remains unclear. The source of this sequence is a man younger than 35 in good health. The DNA of the CDR3 is TGTGCCAGCAGTGAAGGTACAGCTACCTATGGCTACACCTTC. Translated: CASSEGTATYGYTF.